The 9 T cell receptor beta chains reported below all come from one sample, sequenced in a study of control samples from healthy donors and cancer patients. Profiling relied on immunoSEQ multiplex PCR, and the TCRdb table lists in-frame clones only, not all of them. The sample totals under 200,000 clones. The specimen sequenced was blood. The receptors come from a woman aged 25 to 39 in good health.

The CDR3, as DNA: TGTGCCAGCAGTTTATCAGCAGGGGCCAACTATGGCTACACCTTC. This encodes CASSLSAGANYGYTF. The rearrangement uses TRBV28 and TRBJ1-2, with D perhaps TRBD1 (6 bases). CDR1 is MDHEN and CDR2 is SYDVKM in the germline V gene. V was cut by 1 base and J by 2 bases, with 11 bases left in between. This CDR3 is built from 15 residues.

The V and J genes are TRBV28 and TRBJ1-3; 10 positions match TRBD1. Germline CDR1 MDHEN, CDR2 SYDVKM. V lost 5 bases to trimming and J lost 4 bases; unmatched junction nucleotides: 11. This CDR3 has 17 amino acids. The CDR3 DNA sequence: TGTGCCAGCAGTCCGAGGAGGGACAGGGGAAGAGGAAACACCATATATTTT. It codes for CASSPRRDRGRGNTIYF.

The V gene is TRBV28, the J gene TRBJ1-5, with D maybe TRBD1 (5 bases). Germline V gene sequence: CDR1 MDHEN, CDR2 SYDVKM. V lost 7 bases, J lost 6 bases, and 22 bases lay in between. The CDR3 length is 16 residues. CDR3 protein: CASNPAPGLPTQPQHF. As DNA, the CDR3 is TGTGCCAGCAATCCGGCCCCAGGGCTCCCCACTCAGCCCCAGCATTTT.

This sequence joins TRBV27 and TRBJ1-2; D is possibly TRBD1 (5 bases). The CDR3 extends over 14 amino acids. Germline-derived CDR1 and CDR2 are MNHEY and SMNVEV (reference sequence). The germline V and J ends were trimmed by 2 bases and 7 bases, with 14 bases remaining between them. CDR3 region: CASSLGSGTGGYTF. In DNA, the CDR3 is TGTGCCAGCAGTTTAGGGTCTGGGACGGGTGGCTACACCTTC.

The J gene is TRBJ2-3, the V gene TRBV4-2, with 7 nucleotides matching TRBD2. The CDR3 consists of 16 residues. Germline CDR1 reads LGHNA; CDR2 reads YNFKEQ. V lost 0 bases and J lost 2; bases outside the gene matches: 5. The CDR3 nucleotides read TGTGCCAGCAGCCAAGATGAGCTAGCGGCCACAGATACGCAGTATTTT. Residues: CASSQDELAATDTQYF.

The V gene is TRBV6-5, the J gene TRBJ1-2; D is possibly TRBD1 (5 bases). This CDR3 comprises 12 residues. CDR1 and CDR2 from the germline V gene are MNHEY and SVGAGI. Trimming pared 4 bases from V and 4 bases from J, leaving 7 bases between. The CDR3 DNA reads as TGTGCCAGCAGTTGGGGCCGCTATGGCTACACCTTC. It yields the protein CASSWGRYGYTF.

Points on this clone: The sample has other DNA sequences that encode this CDR3 too. The CDR3: CASSLGGSNQPQHF. CDR3 sequence (DNA): TGCGCCAGCAGCTTGGGGGGATCCAATCAGCCCCAGCATTTT. J is TRBJ1-5 and V is TRBV5-1; D gene uncertain. This CDR3 region has 14 residues. Trimming pared 0 bases from V and 3 bases from J, leaving 7 bases between. Germline V CDR1 and CDR2: SGHRS, YFSETQ.

The chain employs TRBV28 and TRBJ1-2; D call uncertain. Germline CDR1 MDHEN, CDR2 SYDVKM. V was trimmed by 4 bases and J by 0 bases, leaving 3 bases between them. The CDR3 consists of 12 residues. The CDR3 is CASSWANYGYTF. CDR3 bases: TGTGCCAGCAGTTGGGCTAACTATGGCTACACCTTC.

Worth noting for this clone: Other DNA sequences from this sample encode an identical CDR3 as well. This chain links TRBV28 with TRBJ2-5; D not certain. V lost 6 bases and J lost 7, with 9 bases in between. The CDR3 has 11 residues. In germline, CDR1 is MDHEN, CDR2 SYDVKM. The CDR3: CASRNIGTQYF. The DNA for the CDR3 is TGTGCCAGCAGAAATATAGGGACCCAGTACTTC.